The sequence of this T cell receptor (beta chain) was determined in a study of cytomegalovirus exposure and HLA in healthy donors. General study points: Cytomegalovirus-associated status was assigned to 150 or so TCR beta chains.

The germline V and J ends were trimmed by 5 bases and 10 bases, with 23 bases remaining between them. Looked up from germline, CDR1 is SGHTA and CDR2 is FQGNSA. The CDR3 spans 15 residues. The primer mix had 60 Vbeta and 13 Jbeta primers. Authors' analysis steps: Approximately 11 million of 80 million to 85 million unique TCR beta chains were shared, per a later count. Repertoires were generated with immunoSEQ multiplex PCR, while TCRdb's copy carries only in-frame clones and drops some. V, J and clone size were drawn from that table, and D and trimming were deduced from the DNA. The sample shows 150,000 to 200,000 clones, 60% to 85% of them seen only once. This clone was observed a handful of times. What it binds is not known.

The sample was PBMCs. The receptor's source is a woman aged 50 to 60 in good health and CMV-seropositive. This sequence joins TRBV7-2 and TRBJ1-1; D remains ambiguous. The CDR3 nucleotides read TGTGCCAGCAGCCCTTCGTTGCCGGCCACTACGGGAGCTTTCTTT. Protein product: CASSPSLPATTGAFF.